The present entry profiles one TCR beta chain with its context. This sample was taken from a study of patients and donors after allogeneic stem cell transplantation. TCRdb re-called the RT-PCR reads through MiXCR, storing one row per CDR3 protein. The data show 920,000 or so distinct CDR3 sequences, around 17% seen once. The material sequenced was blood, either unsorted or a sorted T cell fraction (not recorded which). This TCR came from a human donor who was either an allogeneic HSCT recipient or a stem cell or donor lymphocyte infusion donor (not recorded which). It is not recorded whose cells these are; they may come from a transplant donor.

CDR3 coding DNA: TGTGCCAGCAGCTCCCAGGGGGCTGAGCAGTTCTTC. Translating gives CASSSQGAEQFF. The J gene is TRBJ2-1, the V gene TRBV7-3; 8 bases align to TRBD1. Germline V gene lookup returns CDR1 SGHTA and CDR2 FQGTGA. The CDR3 length is 12 residues. V shed 4 bases and J 9 bases; nucleotides not matched to a gene: 2.